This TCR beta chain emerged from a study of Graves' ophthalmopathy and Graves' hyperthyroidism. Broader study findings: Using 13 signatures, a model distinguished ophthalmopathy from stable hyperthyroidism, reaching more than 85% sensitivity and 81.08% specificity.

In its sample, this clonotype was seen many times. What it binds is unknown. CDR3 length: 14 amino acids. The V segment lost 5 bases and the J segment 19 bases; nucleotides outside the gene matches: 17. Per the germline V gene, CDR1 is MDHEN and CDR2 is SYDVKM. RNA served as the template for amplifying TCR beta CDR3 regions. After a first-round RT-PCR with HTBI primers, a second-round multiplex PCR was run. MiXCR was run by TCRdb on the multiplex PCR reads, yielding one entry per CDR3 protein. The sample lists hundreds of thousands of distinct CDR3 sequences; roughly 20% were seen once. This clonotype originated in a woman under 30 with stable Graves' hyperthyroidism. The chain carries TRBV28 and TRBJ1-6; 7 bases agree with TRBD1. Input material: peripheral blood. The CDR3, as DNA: TGTGCCAGCAGTCTGCTGAATGGACAGGCCTCGGCGCACTTT. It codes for CASSLLNGQASAHF.